This T cell receptor (beta chain) came from a study of molecular identifiers for immune sequencing clone quantification. Naive CD8 T cells, phenotype CD8+CD4-CCR7+CD45RA+, were sorted. Ten or more counts support this clonotype. This CDR3 spans 14 amino acids. Trimming left V 2 bases short and J 0 bases short, with 10 bases between. CDR1 SQVTM and CDR2 ANQGSEA come from the germline V gene. Making the bulk TCR libraries relied on previously described methods and listed TCR primers. TCRdb called the PCR reads again in MiXCR, with one record for every CDR3 protein. The table includes roughly 320,000 distinct CDR3 sequences, roughly 23% detected once.

The chain uses TRBV29-1 and TRBJ1-1; unclear D gene. The TCR originated in a human donor in good health. Some libraries in this study had Jurkat cell RNA spiked in. The sequencing sample was made of naive CD8+ T cells from blood, with Jurkat cell RNA spiked in. Subset here: FACS-sorted CD8+CD4-CCR7+CD45RA+ naive T cells. In DNA, the CDR3 is TGCAGCGTTGAAAGCGGCAGAATGAACACTGAAGCTTTCTTT. Its translation is CSVESGRMNTEAFF.